The 21 T cell receptor beta chains below all came from one sample that was sequenced in a study of cytomegalovirus exposure and HLA in healthy donors. In the PCR, 60 Vbeta and 13 Jbeta primers were used. Assay used: immunoSEQ multiplex PCR; TCRdb lists only in-frame clones, some missing. The top ten clones hold about 0.3% of a sample with a few hundred thousand clones, around 80% of them seen once. Sequenced input: PBMCs. Receptors were obtained from a girl aged 2 to 9 in good health and CMV-seronegative.

The table lists this clone with a few counts. The rearrangement links TRBV7-3 to TRBJ2-1; 13 nucleotides agree with TRBD2. The CDR3 has 14 amino acids. CDR1 is SGHTA and CDR2 is FQGTGA in the germline V gene. V was pared by 5 bases and J by 6 bases, with 1 base of the junction left unmatched. CDR3 nucleotides: TGTGCCAGCAGCAGACTAGCGGGGGGCAATGAGCAGTTCTTC. It is translated as CASSRLAGGNEQFF.

This clone was counted once. V and J are TRBV9 and TRBJ1-2, with D perhaps matching TRBD1 (5 bases). Germline V CDR1 and CDR2: SGDLS, YYNGEE. The germline V and J ends were trimmed by 0 bases and 7 bases, with 16 bases remaining between them. The CDR3 has 15 amino acids. The CDR3 loop reads CASSVDEDWGSGYTF. CDR3 DNA sequence: TGTGCCAGCAGCGTAGACGAAGATTGGGGCTCTGGCTACACCTTC.

The V call is TRBV18, the J call TRBJ2-7, with 7 positions matching TRBD1. The V gene end was trimmed by 7 bases and the J gene end by 2 bases; junction bases not matched to a gene: 17. This CDR3 has 17 amino acids. The germline CDR1 and CDR2 sequences are KGHSH and LQKENI. The CDR3 spells CASYHSDRDHPPYEQYF. In DNA form, the CDR3 reads TGTGCCAGCTACCACTCAGACAGGGACCATCCTCCCTACGAGCAGTACTTC.

This chain links TRBV15 with TRBJ2-3, with 12 bases matching TRBD2. Germline assignment: CDR1 LNHNV and CDR2 YYDKDF (reference sequence). After removal of 3 bases from V and 7 bases from J, the junction contained 8 bases not matched to a gene. This CDR3 contains 16 residues. The CDR3 DNA is TGTGCCACCAGCAGGAAGACTAGCGGGGGAGGAAATACGCAGTATTTT. Translated, it gives CATSRKTSGGGNTQYF.

Only one count was recorded for this clone. The chain is built from TRBV4-1 and TRBJ1-5; D is undetermined. Germline-derived CDR1 and CDR2 are MGHRA and YSYEKL. The CDR3 sequence is 15 residues long. With 2 bases removed from V and 3 bases from J, the gap between germline ends came to 11 bases. The CDR3 DNA sequence: TGCGCCAGCAGCCAATTAGTCGAACCCAATCAGCCCCAGCATTTT. This encodes CASSQLVEPNQPQHF.

This clone was seen only once. This chain links TRBV5-6 with TRBJ2-2; 9 nucleotides line up with TRBD1. Germline lookup yields CDR1 SGHDT and CDR2 YYEEEE. V was clipped by 0 bases and J by 4 bases; unmatched bases: 4. This CDR3 contains 16 residues. CDR3 sequence (DNA): TGTGCCAGCAGCTTGGCCGGGACAGGGCGCACCGGGGAGCTGTTTTTT. Protein product: CASSLAGTGRTGELFF.

This chain uses TRBV27 with TRBJ2-3; weak D call: TRBD2 (5 bases). Trimming left V 3 bases short and J 1 base short, with 11 bases between. The CDR3 consists of 15 residues. The germline V gene encodes CDR1 MNHEY and CDR2 SMNVEV (reference sequence). CDR3 bases: TGTGCCAGCAGTTTGAGCATGGGAGGCACAGATACGCAGTATTTT. It encodes CASSLSMGGTDTQYF.

The CDR3 DNA follows: TGTGCCAGCAGCTTAGGACAGGGGGGTCCACCCCTCCACTTT. Its protein is CASSLGQGGPPLHF. V is TRBV7-6 and J is TRBJ1-6, with TRBD1 matching over 9 bases. The CDR3 spans 14 residues. Germline V lookup: CDR1 SGHVS, CDR2 FNYEAQ. V lost 1 base, J lost 11 bases, and 3 bases stayed unmatched.

The chain combines TRBV4-1 with TRBJ2-1; 7 bases align to TRBD2. Trimming cost V 3 bases and J 0 bases; bases outside gene matches: 11. The CDR3 consists of 18 residues. Germline loops: CDR1 MGHRA, CDR2 YSYEKL. The CDR3, as DNA: TGCGCCAGCAGCCATGAACGAGGCGGGGGAAGCTCCTACAATGAGCAGTTCTTC. Amino acids: CASSHERGGGSSYNEQFF.

The chain joins TRBV2 to TRBJ2-5; possible D gene TRBD1, 6 bases. The DNA matches TRBJ2-7 better at its end, which makes the J call doubtful. This CDR3 comprises 12 residues. Germline CDR1 SNHLY, CDR2 FYNNEI. CDR3 DNA sequence: TGTGCCAGCCGAGGGGGTTCCTACGAGCAGTACTTC. Translation: CASRGGSYEQYF.

This clone was observed a few times. J is TRBJ1-4 and V is TRBV4-1; perhaps TRBD1 as D (5 bases). The CDR3 runs to 18 residues. With 4 bases removed from V and 0 bases from J, the gap between germline ends came to 18 bases. CDR1 is MGHRA and CDR2 is YSYEKL in the germline V gene. This CDR3 reads CASSLGRGKGPTNEKLFF. For the CDR3, the DNA is TGCGCCAGCAGCCTAGGGAGGGGAAAGGGGCCAACTAATGAAAAACTGTTTTTT.

The genes are TRBV5-1 and TRBJ1-5; TRBD1 might be the D (5 bases). The germline V gene encodes CDR1 SGHRS and CDR2 YFSETQ. The CDR3 is 16 amino acids. The V and J ends lost 0 bases and 7 bases respectively, with 17 bases between them. The CDR3 region has the DNA TGCGCCAGCAGCTTGGCCGGTGGGGCAGAGGTCCAGCCCCAGCATTTT. It translates to CASSLAGGAEVQPQHF.

The chain has TRBV30 and TRBJ1-6, with unresolved D. This CDR3 has 15 amino acids. Germline loops: CDR1 GTSNPN, CDR2 SVGIG (reference sequence). V gave up 0 bases and J gave up 5 bases, with 11 bases separating them. The CDR3 loop reads CAWSVNQANNSPLHF. As DNA, the CDR3 is TGTGCCTGGAGTGTAAACCAAGCCAATAATTCACCCCTCCACTTT. Full variable domain (remainder filled in from reference TRBV30 and TRBJ1-6): SQTIHQWPATLVQPVGSPLSLECTVEGTSNPNLYWYRQAAGRGLQLLFYSVGIGQISSEVPQNLSASRPQDRQFILSSKKLLLSDSGFYLCAWSVNQANNSPLHFGNGTRLTVT.

J is TRBJ1-4 and V is TRBV11-2, with a tentative D call TRBD1 (5 bases). The CDR3 covers 16 residues. Between the trimmed V and J ends, which lost 5 bases and 5 bases, there was a span of 18 bases. The germline V gene has CDR1 SGHAT and CDR2 FQNNGV. In nucleotides, the CDR3 is TGTGCCAGCAGCCCCACGGGGGGGAGGAGGAATGAAAAACTGTTTTTT. It encodes CASSPTGGRRNEKLFF.

V and J are TRBV9 and TRBJ2-1; no reliable D call. V shed 1 base and J shed 10 bases, with 9 bases lying between them. CDR3 length equals 12 residues. Germline loops: CDR1 SGDLS, CDR2 YYNGEE. CDR3 amino acids: CASSVQGDEQFF. CDR3 bases: TGTGCCAGCAGCGTACAAGGAGACGAGCAGTTCTTC.

Notes on this clone: A junction end diverges from the germline sequence, so it may reflect a read error. This chain joins TRBV29-1 and TRBJ2-4, with 9 nucleotides matching TRBD1. CDR1 is SQVTM, CDR2 ANQGSEA, per germline. This CDR3 comprises 13 residues. CDR3 loop: CSAETGGRNIQYF. DNA for the CDR3: TGCAGCGCTGAAACAGGGGGCAGAAACATTCAGTACTTC.

The rearrangement links TRBV29-1 to TRBJ1-2, with D perhaps matching TRBD1 (6 bases). This CDR3 has 13 amino acids. Germline CDR1 is SQVTM and CDR2 is ANQGSEA. V was shortened by 2 bases and J by 1 base, with 8 bases between the two germline ends. The CDR3 DNA is TGCAGCGTTGAAACAGGGTATAACTATGGCTACACCTTC. Protein: CSVETGYNYGYTF.

The chain joins TRBV4-1 to TRBJ2-7; TRBD1 might be the D (5 bases). CDR3 length: 15 residues. Germline V CDR1 and CDR2: MGHRA, YSYEKL. Between the trimmed V and J ends, which lost 1 base and 4 bases, there was a span of 14 bases. This chain's CDR3 is CASSQAQDYGYEQYF. CDR3 coding DNA: TGCGCCAGCAGCCAAGCACAGGATTACGGTTACGAGCAGTACTTC.

The chain uses TRBV5-1 and TRBJ1-1; D may be TRBD1 (6 bases). Germline CDR1 SGHRS, CDR2 YFSETQ. The CDR3 consists of 13 residues. V lost 4 bases to trimming and J lost 4 bases, with 11 bases between them. The CDR3 sequence: CASSPRTATEAFF. In DNA form, the CDR3 reads TGCGCCAGCAGCCCTAGGACAGCCACTGAAGCTTTCTTT.

This clone was detected once. The chain recombines TRBV12-1 with TRBJ2-7; the table's D gene call, TRBD1, was not cross checked with the DNA. TRBV12-1 constitutes a pseudogene. The CDR3 is 14 amino acids. CDR3 protein: CATYRTTGPYEQYF. CDR3 DNA: TGTGCCACCTATCGCACGACAGGGCCCTACGAGCAGTACTTC.

The rearrangement uses TRBV7-9 and TRBJ2-4; 9 bases fit TRBD1. V dropped 1 base and J dropped 6; count of bases not matched to a gene: 10. This CDR3 region has 17 residues. The germline CDR1 and CDR2 sequences are SEHNR and FQNEAQ (reference sequence). As DNA, the CDR3 is TGTGCCAGCAGCTTAGGGGGGACAGGGCTTAACGGAAACATTCAGTACTTC. Its translation is CASSLGGTGLNGNIQYF.